Listed below are T cell receptor beta chains from one sample, sequenced in a study of blood T cell repertoires in COVID-19. Profiling relied on immunoSEQ multiplex PCR, and the TCRdb table lists in-frame clones only, not all of them. Of a few hundred thousand clones in the sample, around 92% were seen once. The specimen sequenced was PBMCs or T cells enriched from blood (not recorded which). The receptors shown here come from a woman aged 45-59 years who had been exposed to COVID-19. Both conserved end residues are part of each CDR3. Size is stated for part of the rows, as once, few or many counts, or as a class when the clone is expanded.

clone_size v_call cdr3_aa
few TRBV27 CASRLRGLAGSTGELFF
- TRBV12-3/TRBV12-4 CASSTGVNQPQHF
- TRBV5-1 CASSPEGIPLHF
- TRBV12-3/TRBV12-4 CASSLEGEQYF
- TRBV4-2 CASRTRGGGTGELFF
- TRBV28 CASRAPAGHEETQYF
- TRBV28 CASSSPGSVTGELFF
- TRBV4-1 CASSQGLAGRLYEQYF
- TRBV4-1 CASSRSPAGGHETQYF
few TRBV7-9 CASSLAGNGEKLFF
- TRBV5-1 CASSLEQGSYNEQFF
- TRBV6-1 CASSELVNTEAFF
- TRBV18 CASSDTGNSYNEQFF
- TRBV5-4 CASSIGTGGGTEAFF
- TRBV29-1 CSVAQVHSYEQYF
- TRBV5-1 CASSLFGLQYF
- TRBV3-1/TRBV3-2 CASSQDHEGETQYF
- TRBV5-1 CASRSGAASTDTQYF
- TRBV27 CASSSIDTIQETQYF
- TRBV19 CASSAQGARGQPQHF
- TRBV5-4 CASSVTRFGYTF
- TRBV18 CASSGRGAYEQYF
- TRBV7-2 CASSNPGADRGQPQHF
once TRBV25-1 CASSDWRGGSTDTQYF
once TRBV5-4 CASGRTGITEAFF
- TRBV28 CASSPPLVGGGYTF